Listed here are 6 T cell receptor beta chains from one sample, sequenced in a study of spatial heterogeneity in lung cancer. Antigens for these TCRs are unknown. Stated time point: sample taken at primary tumor resection. Study observations and caveats: Tracking of tumor mutation counts was seen in expanded intratumoral alpha and beta TCR counts.

TCRdb used MiXCR to reprocess the 5' RACE reads, holding one entry per CDR3 protein. This table holds approximately 2,500 distinct CDR3 sequences, less than 8% found once. This sample comprised lung tumor tissue, obtained at surgery. The receptors originated from a female donor with early-stage non-small cell lung cancer.

This clonotype was counted ten times or more. CDR3 in DNA: TGTGCCAGCAGTACGACAGGGGTCGAGCAGTACTTC. Amino acids: CASSTTGVEQYF. The gene calls are TRBV2 and TRBJ2-7; 8 nucleotides match TRBD1. V trimming: 5 bases; J trimming: 6 bases; junction bases outside the gene matches: 3. Germline V gene sequence: CDR1 SNHLY, CDR2 FYNNEI. The CDR3 runs to 12 residues.

The sample holds a few counts of this clonotype. This chain joins TRBV16 and TRBJ1-5; D unclear. Germline CDR1 and CDR2: KGHSY and FQNENV. The germline V and J ends were trimmed by 1 base and 9 bases, with 7 bases remaining between them. This CDR3 is built from 12 residues. The CDR3 DNA is TGTGCCAGCAGCCAATGGCCACGGCCCCAGCATTTT. It specifies CASSQWPRPQHF.

By sample fraction, this clonotype is medium-sized. The genes are TRBV30 and TRBJ1-6; D ambiguous. Trimming shortened V by 3 bases and J by 8 bases, and 17 bases separated the two germline ends. Germline V gene data show CDR1 as GTSNPN and CDR2 as SVGIG (reference sequence). The CDR3 contains 15 residues. Here the CDR3 reads CAWRGQESVYSPLHF. CDR3 sequence (DNA): TGTGCCTGGAGGGGTCAAGAATCTGTTTATTCACCCCTCCACTTT.

V and J are TRBV19 and TRBJ2-5; D uncertain. Germline V gives CDR1 LNHDA, CDR2 SQIVND (reference sequence). V gave up 2 bases and J gave up 4 bases, with 11 bases separating them. This CDR3 comprises 14 residues. The CDR3 loop reads CASSISGSTETQYF. In DNA form, the CDR3 reads TGTGCCAGTAGTATATCCGGATCCACAGAGACCCAGTACTTC.

This clonotype is medium-sized by share. The genes are TRBV5-1 and TRBJ2-5; possible D gene TRBD1, 5 bases. Germline values: CDR1 SGHRS, CDR2 YFSETQ. The CDR3 has 15 amino acids. Between the trimmed V and J ends, which lost 4 bases and 7 bases, there was a span of 20 bases. The CDR3 DNA sequence: TGCGCCAGCAGCCCTCAATGGACATCCGACGGGACCCAGTACTTC. Translated: CASSPQWTSDGTQYF.

The CDR3 here is CASSPSPGFGEQYF. The CDR3 nucleotides read TGTGCCAGCTCACCCTCACCTGGGTTCGGCGAGCAGTACTTC. V gene TRBV18 combines with J gene TRBJ2-7, with D unresolved. CDR3 length: 14 residues. With 3 bases removed from V and 6 bases from J, the gap between germline ends came to 15 bases. Germline CDR1 reads KGHSH; CDR2 reads LQKENI.